The TCR beta chain described here comes from a study of blood T cells in healthy people across ages. CDR3 size: 13 residues. Germline CDR1 is ENHRY and CDR2 is SYGVKD. Alongside a J-beta primer mix, a sample-barcoded 5' primer served in a second PCR lasting about 7 to 12 cycles. One entry per CDR3 protein, called by TCRdb with MiXCR from the 5' RACE reads. The sample includes 600,000 to 1,000,000 distinct CDR3 sequences, nearly 60% of them seen just once. The study recruited healthy Caucasian donors from Russia who were aged about 6 to 90. Note on this clonotype: A junction boundary mismatches the germline segment, possibly from a read error.

The rearrangement uses TRBV10-3 and TRBJ2-3, with TRBD1 identical over 7 bases. The receptor's source is a man younger than 45 in good health. Source material: blood. CDR3 DNA sequence: TGTGCCATCGGTGAAGGGACAGCAGATACGCAGTATTTT. Protein: CAIGEGTADTQYF.